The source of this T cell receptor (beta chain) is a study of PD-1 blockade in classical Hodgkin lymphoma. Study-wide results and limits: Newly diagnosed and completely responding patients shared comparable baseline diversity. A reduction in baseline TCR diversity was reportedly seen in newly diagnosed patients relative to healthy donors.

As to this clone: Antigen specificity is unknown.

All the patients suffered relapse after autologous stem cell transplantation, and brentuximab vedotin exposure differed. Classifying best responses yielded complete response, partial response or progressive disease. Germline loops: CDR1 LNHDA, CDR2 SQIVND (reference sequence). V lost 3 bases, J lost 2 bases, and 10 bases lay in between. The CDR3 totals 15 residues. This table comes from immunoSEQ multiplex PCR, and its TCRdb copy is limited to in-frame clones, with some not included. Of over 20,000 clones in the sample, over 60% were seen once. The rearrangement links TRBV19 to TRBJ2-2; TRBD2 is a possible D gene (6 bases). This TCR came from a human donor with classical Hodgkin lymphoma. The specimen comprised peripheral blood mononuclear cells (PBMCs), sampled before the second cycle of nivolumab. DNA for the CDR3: TGTGCCAGTAGTATGGGAGGCAGTAACACCGGGGAGCTGTTTTTT. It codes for CASSMGGSNTGELFF. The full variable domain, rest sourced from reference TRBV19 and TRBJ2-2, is DGGITQSPKYLFRKEGQNVTLSCEQNLNHDAMYWYRQDPGQGLRLIYYSQIVNDFQKGDIAEGYSVSREKKESFPLTVTSAQKNPTAFYLCASSMGGSNTGELFFGEGSRLTVL.